This entry lists 9 T cell receptor beta chains sequenced from one sample in a study of T cell responses to AZD1222 COVID-19 vaccine. Clones were sequenced by immunoSEQ multiplex PCR, and TCRdb holds only the in-frame ones, with some missing. The sample yields 25,000 to 35,000 clones, around 86% seen once. The sequenced sample was peripheral blood, obtained on day 0 of AZD1222 vaccination. These receptors were obtained from an adult in good health.

This sequence joins TRBV21-1 and TRBJ2-5; the table calls TRBD2, which could not be checked here. TRBV21-1 is marked as a pseudogene. This CDR3 region has 15 residues. For the CDR3, the DNA is TGTGCCAGCAGCAAGCGGGAGGGCTATAAGGAGACCCAGTACTTC. Its protein is CASSKREGYKETQYF.

The chain links TRBV19 to TRBJ1-1; 10 bases are a match to TRBD1. The CDR3 has 16 amino acids. CDR1 and CDR2 (germline): LNHDA, SQIVND (reference sequence). After removal of 5 bases from V and 3 bases from J, the junction contained 9 bases not matched to a gene. In nucleotides, the CDR3 is TGTGCCAGTAGTCTCTCCGGGACAGGGGTATACACTGAAGCTTTCTTT. This sequence encodes CASSLSGTGVYTEAFF.

The CDR3 DNA is TGTGCCAGTAGTTTTTGGGATGTCACGCGTGGCTACACCTTC. Translation gives CASSFWDVTRGYTF. The chain carries TRBV19 and TRBJ1-2; no firm D call. The CDR3 loop spans 14 amino acids. Germline V gene sequence: CDR1 LNHDA, CDR2 SQIVND (reference sequence). V was cut by 5 bases and J by 7 bases, with 17 bases left in between.

The chain is built from TRBV15 and TRBJ2-7; no clear D. From germline, CDR1 is LNHNV and CDR2 YYDKDF (reference sequence). V was cut by 1 base and J by 7 bases, with 8 bases left in between. The CDR3 extends over 12 amino acids. CDR3 region: CATSRGGVEQYF. The CDR3 DNA reads TGTGCCACCAGCAGAGGAGGAGTAGAGCAGTACTTC. The whole variable domain, remainder taken from reference TRBV15 and TRBJ2-7, is DAMVIQNPRYQVTQFGKPVTLSCSQTLNHNVMYWYQQKSSQAPKLLFHYYDKDFNNEADTPDNFQSRRPNTSFCFLDIRSPGLGDTAMYLCATSRGGVEQYFGPGTRLTVT.

The chain uses TRBV28 and TRBJ2-7, with D tentatively TRBD1 (6 bases). This CDR3 has 13 residues. The germline V gene encodes CDR1 MDHEN and CDR2 SYDVKM. Trimming stripped 5 bases from V and 5 bases from J, with 13 bases between. CDR3 DNA sequence: TGTGCCAGCAGTGATACAGGGCGCCACGAGCAGTACTTC. Translated: CASSDTGRHEQYF.

This sequence joins TRBV5-1 and TRBJ2-6; no clear D. The CDR3 runs to 15 residues. V was trimmed by 0 bases and J by 2 bases, leaving 6 bases between them. Germline CDR1 reads SGHRS; CDR2 reads YFSETQ. In DNA, the CDR3 is TGCGCCAGCAGCTTGGAGGGCCCTGGGGCCAACGTCCTGACTTTC. It encodes CASSLEGPGANVLTF.

J is TRBJ2-5 and V is TRBV5-1, with D unclear. The length of the CDR3 is 14 residues. Germline V gene data show CDR1 as SGHRS and CDR2 as YFSETQ. V lost 4 bases and J 5 bases, leaving 15 bases between the germline ends. CDR3 protein: CASSLIQGTETQYF. In nucleotides, the CDR3 is TGCGCCAGCAGCCTAATACAAGGAACGGAGACCCAGTACTTC.

The chain is built from TRBV19 and TRBJ2-2, with D perhaps given as TRBD1 or TRBD2 (5 bases each). Germline V gene sequence: CDR1 LNHDA, CDR2 SQIVND (reference sequence). V gave up 3 bases and J gave up 7 bases, with 6 bases separating them. The CDR3 runs to 12 residues. The DNA for the CDR3 is TGTGCCAGTAGTATGGGGGTCGGGGAGCTGTTTTTT. Its translation is CASSMGVGELFF.

This chain's CDR3 is CASSSGLAGGGTDTQYF. In nucleotides, the CDR3 is TGCGCCAGCAGCTCGGGACTAGCGGGAGGTGGCACAGATACGCAGTATTTT. The V and J genes are TRBV5-1 and TRBJ2-3; 15 bases match TRBD2. The germline gives CDR1 SGHRS, CDR2 YFSETQ. The junction had 3 bases not matched to a gene; V was cut back by 3 bases and J by 1 base. The CDR3 extends over 17 amino acids.